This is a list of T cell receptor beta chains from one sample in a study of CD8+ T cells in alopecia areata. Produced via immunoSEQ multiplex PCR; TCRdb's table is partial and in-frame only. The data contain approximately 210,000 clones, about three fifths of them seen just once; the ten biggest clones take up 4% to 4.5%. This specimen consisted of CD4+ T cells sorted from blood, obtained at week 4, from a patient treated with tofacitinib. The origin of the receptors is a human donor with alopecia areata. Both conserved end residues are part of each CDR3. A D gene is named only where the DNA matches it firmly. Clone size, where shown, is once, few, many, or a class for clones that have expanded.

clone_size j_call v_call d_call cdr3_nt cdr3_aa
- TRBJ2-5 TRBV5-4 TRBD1 TGTGCCAGCAGCTTGGCCATTGGCAGGGGGCAAGAGACCCAGTACTTC CASSLAIGRGQETQYF
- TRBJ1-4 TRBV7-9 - TGTGCCAGCACCCGCCTGACAGCAGCTGAAAAACTGTTTTTT CASTRLTAAEKLFF
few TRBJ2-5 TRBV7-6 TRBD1 TGTGCCAGCAGCCCGAAAAGGACAGGGCCCCAAGAGACCCAGTACTTC CASSPKRTGPQETQYF
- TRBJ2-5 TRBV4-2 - TGTGCCAGCAGCCAATCCCAGGAGACCCAGTACTTC CASSQSQETQYF
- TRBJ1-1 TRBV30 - TGTGCCTGGACCCGGACGTCGTCAGGGACCACTGAAGCTTTCTTT CAWTRTSSGTTEAFF
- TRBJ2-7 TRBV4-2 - TGTGCCAGCAGCCAAGATAGGGCGGGACCCTCCTACGAGCAGTACTTC CASSQDRAGPSYEQYF
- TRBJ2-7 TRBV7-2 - TGTGCCAGCAGCTTAGGCATTCACTACGAGCAGTACTTC CASSLGIHYEQYF
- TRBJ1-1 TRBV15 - TGTGCCACCAGCAGAGGGTCCACAGGGAACACTGAAGCTTTCTTT CATSRGSTGNTEAFF
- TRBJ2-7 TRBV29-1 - TGCAGCGTACGCGGGTCCTACGAGCAGTACTTC CSVRGSYEQYF
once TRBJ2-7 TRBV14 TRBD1 TGTGCCAGCAGCCAAGGACAGGGGTACTACGAGCAGTACTTC CASSQGQGYYEQYF
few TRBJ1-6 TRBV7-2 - TGTGCCAGCAGCTTAGCTAGCGGACTAAATTCACCCCTCCACTTT CASSLASGLNSPLHF
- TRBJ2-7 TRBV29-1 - TGCAGCGCCCTGAGGGAACAGTCAGGCGAGCAGTACTTC CSALREQSGEQYF
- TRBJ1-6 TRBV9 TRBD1 TGTGCCAGCAGCCCCTGGGACAGGGGGGATAATTCACCCCTCCACTTT CASSPWDRGDNSPLHF
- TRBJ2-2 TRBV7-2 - TGTGCCAGCAGCTTAGGGGTCCACACCGGGGAGCTGTTTTTT CASSLGVHTGELFF
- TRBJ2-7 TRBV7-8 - TGTGCCAGCAGCTTAGTAGGCCAGGGCAACGAGCAGTACTTC CASSLVGQGNEQYF